This passage covers 15 T cell receptor beta chains from one sample sequenced in a study of blood T cell repertoires in COVID-19. Repertoires were generated with immunoSEQ multiplex PCR, while TCRdb's copy carries only in-frame clones and drops some. Of roughly 320,000 clones listed, approximately 91% are singletons. Sequenced sample: PBMCs or T cells enriched from blood (not recorded which). These TCRs come from a woman under 40 who had been exposed to COVID-19.

The J gene is TRBJ1-4, the V gene TRBV19; D remains ambiguous. In germline, CDR1 is LNHDA, CDR2 SQIVND (reference sequence). The CDR3 consists of 15 residues. Trimming pared 5 bases from V and 6 bases from J, leaving 16 bases between. CDR3 nucleotides: TGTGCCAGTAGTTTCCCGGGAACTGGGGATGAAAAACTGTTTTTT. It yields the protein CASSFPGTGDEKLFF.

CDR3 sequence reads: CASSYVTANQPQHF. CDR3 in DNA: TGTGCCAGCAGTTATGTGACAGCCAATCAGCCCCAGCATTTT. J is TRBJ1-5 and V is TRBV6-2 or TRBV6-3; possibly TRBD1 for D (5 bases). CDR3 length: 14 residues. Trimming removed 3 bases from V and 3 bases from J, with 9 bases in between. Per the germline V gene, CDR1 is MNHEY and CDR2 is SVGEGT.

The chain recombines TRBV11-1 with TRBJ2-1; 8 positions agree with TRBD1. V was pared by 6 bases and J by 3 bases, with 10 bases of the junction left unmatched. The V gene's germline CDR1 is SGHAT and CDR2 FQDESV (reference sequence). This CDR3 is 16 amino acids long. Here the CDR3 DNA reads TGTGCCAGCAGGAACAGACAGGGGTCCTTCTACAATGAGCAGTTCTTC. Its translation: CASRNRQGSFYNEQFF.

The V and J genes are TRBV7-2 and TRBJ1-6, with D possibly TRBD1 on 6 matching bases. V was cut by 7 bases and J by 11 bases, with 18 bases left in between. CDR1 and CDR2 from the germline V gene are SGHTA and FQGNSA. The CDR3 is made up of 14 amino acids. This CDR3 is CASTGGQVKTPLHF. The CDR3 nucleotides are TGTGCCAGCACGGGGGGGCAGGTGAAGACACCCCTCCACTTT.

This clone was counted only a few times. The gene calls are TRBV19 and TRBJ2-3, with D maybe TRBD2 (6 bases). The CDR3 consists of 12 residues. The germline CDR1 and CDR2 sequences are LNHDA and SQIVND (reference sequence). Trimming took off 6 bases at V and 4 bases at J, with 8 bases between the two ends. The CDR3 region is CASREGPDTQYF. In DNA form, the CDR3 reads TGTGCCAGTAGGGAGGGGCCAGATACGCAGTATTTT. Based on the CDR3 plus reference TRBV19 and TRBJ2-3, the full variable domain is DGGITQSPKYLFRKEGQNVTLSCEQNLNHDAMYWYRQDPGQGLRLIYYSQIVNDFQKGDIAEGYSVSREKKESFPLTVTSAQKNPTAFYLCASREGPDTQYFGPGTRLTVL.

The V and J genes are TRBV6-5 and TRBJ2-7; 8 nucleotides match TRBD1. The ends lost 0 bases at V and 2 bases at J; junction bases unmatched: 3. Germline CDR1 is MNHEY and CDR2 is SVGAGI. The CDR3 sequence is 15 residues long. Here the CDR3 DNA reads TGTGCCAGCAGTTACTCGAACAGGGGGACCTACGAGCAGTACTTC. Translated: CASSYSNRGTYEQYF.

V usage is TRBV7-2 and J usage is TRBJ1-6; 7 nucleotides match TRBD1. The V segment lost 3 bases and the J segment 10 bases; nucleotides outside the gene matches: 6. The CDR3 extends over 14 amino acids. Looked up from germline, CDR1 is SGHTA and CDR2 is FQGNSA. In DNA form, the CDR3 reads TGTGCCAGCAGCTTCCCGGGACAGAGCTCACCCCTCCACTTT. Translating it yields CASSFPGQSSPLHF.

V is TRBV5-1 and J is TRBJ2-5; D is perhaps TRBD2 (5 bases). The CDR3 is 12 residues long. The germline CDR1 and CDR2 sequences are SGHRS and YFSETQ. Trimming shortened V by 3 bases and J by 7 bases, and 10 bases separated the two germline ends. For the CDR3, the DNA is TGCGCCAGCAGCTCAAGAGAGGGGACCCAGTACTTC. It specifies CASSSREGTQYF.

This chain links TRBV10-3 with TRBJ1-1; D remains unclear. CDR1 and CDR2 (germline): ENHRY, SYGVKD. V dropped 0 bases and J dropped 4 bases, with 12 bases sitting between them. The CDR3 loop spans 15 amino acids. For the CDR3, the DNA is TGTGCCATCAGTGAGTCGCGGGGTAGAGGCACTGAAGCTTTCTTT. As protein: CAISESRGRGTEAFF.

This clone was detected only once. This chain joins TRBV4-1 and TRBJ2-1; TRBD2 matches 7 bases. Unmatched junction bases numbered 5, after V lost 4 bases and J lost 8 bases. Germline lookup yields CDR1 MGHRA and CDR2 YSYEKL. The CDR3 is 13 amino acids. The CDR3 reads CASSPAGRDEQFF. In DNA form, the CDR3 reads TGCGCCAGCAGCCCCGCAGGGAGGGATGAGCAGTTCTTC.

CDR3 sequence (DNA): TGTGCCAGCAGCGTAAGTTGGACAGGGGACTATGGCTACACCTTC. This codes for CASSVSWTGDYGYTF. This sequence joins TRBV9 and TRBJ1-2; TRBD1 matches 9 bases. From germline, CDR1 is SGDLS and CDR2 YYNGEE. CDR3 length equals 15 residues. The V gene end was trimmed by 1 base and the J gene end by 3 bases; junction bases not matched to a gene: 4.

V and J are TRBV10-2 and TRBJ1-5; 7 positions match TRBD1. Unmatched junction bases numbered 4, after V lost 4 bases and J lost 4 bases. The germline gives CDR1 WSHSY, CDR2 SAAADI. CDR3 length equals 14 residues. DNA of the CDR3: TGCGCCAGCAGTGGGACAGGAGGTAATCAGCCCCAGCATTTT. It encodes CASSGTGGNQPQHF.

This chain links TRBV4-1 with TRBJ1-1; weak D call: TRBD1 (5 bases). Germline V gene lookup returns CDR1 MGHRA and CDR2 YSYEKL. CDR3 length: 14 amino acids. V dropped 4 bases and J dropped 3 bases, with 12 bases sitting between them. CDR3 nucleotide sequence: TGCGCCAGCAGCCCCGAAATCAGGGACACTGAAGCTTTCTTT. Translation: CASSPEIRDTEAFF.

J is TRBJ2-2 and V is TRBV5-1; D is uncertain. In germline, CDR1 is SGHRS, CDR2 YFSETQ. Deletions cut 4 bases from V and 1 base from J, with 5 bases between. The CDR3 length is 13 residues. The CDR3: CASSLGNTGELFF. The CDR3 DNA follows: TGCGCCAGCAGCCTCGGGAACACCGGGGAGCTGTTTTTT.

A few counts support this clone. V and J are TRBV19 and TRBJ2-2; tentative D call: TRBD2 (5 bases). The CDR3 has 16 amino acids. The germline V gene encodes CDR1 LNHDA and CDR2 SQIVND (reference sequence). V was cut by 7 bases and J by 5 bases, with 20 bases left in between. CDR3 sequence (DNA): TGTGCCAGTATGCCCCCTCTAGCAGGATCTACCGGGGAGCTGTTTTTT. Protein: CASMPPLAGSTGELFF.